This is a list of T cell receptor beta chains from one sample in a study of blood T cell repertoires in COVID-19. Produced via immunoSEQ multiplex PCR; TCRdb's table is partial and in-frame only. The data hold hundreds of thousands of clones, with around 90% observed a single time. Specimen: PBMCs or T cells enriched from blood (not recorded which). The receptors shown here come from a man aged 50-59 years who had been exposed to COVID-19. CDR3s include the opening cysteine and the closing phenylalanine or tryptophan. D genes are given only for firm matches.

>TRBV24-1|TRBD1
CATSDPGTGVYNEQFF
>TRBV5-4|-
CASSLGGFLSYEQYF
>TRBV2|-
CASSVTRGNTIYF
>TRBV28|-
CASSAGNTEAFF
>TRBV7-3|-
CASSSQGGAEAFF
>TRBV4-1|-
CASSQVYSLAKNIQYF
>TRBV3-1/TRBV3-2|-
CASSRYGDEDGYTF
>TRBV9|TRBD2
CASSVQGEIAGTTYEQYF
>TRBV28|-
CASKTLMGRDYGYTF
>TRBV12-3/TRBV12-4|-
CASRKEVAGELFF
>TRBV18|-
CASSPRVDGPLSYTF
>TRBV7-9|TRBD1
CASSSMTGVGETQYF
>TRBV9|TRBD1
CASSVGAGGRTEAFF
>TRBV20-1|TRBD2
CSASGGSAYNEQFF
>TRBV3-1/TRBV3-2|-
CASASASRLNEQFF
>TRBV4-1|TRBD2
CASSQVRGTGELFF
>TRBV28|-
CASRSGTGNTIYF
>TRBV9|-
CASSVDPSYNEQFF
>TRBV5-1|-
CASSLQTANTEAFF
>TRBV28|-
CASSLSQTDTQYF
>TRBV11-3|TRBD1
CASSSPRQGSETQYF
>TRBV13|TRBD2
CASSLAGGSPDTDTQYF
>TRBV10-3|-
CAISGTPGYASYNSPLHF
>TRBV5-1|-
CASSLAEYSLPKETQYF
>TRBV5-1|-
CASSPSRAGAGLDGYTF
>TRBV5-1|-
CASTPGRVNTEAFF
>TRBV7-9|TRBD1
CASSPGQGTDTQYF
>TRBV9|TRBD2
CASSVDAGGADTQYF
>TRBV9|-
CASSSSTGSTEAFF
>TRBV5-1|-
CASSLSISYNEQFF
>TRBV5-4|-
CASSLGLRGGTDTQYF
>TRBV19|-
CASSIVSGNEQFF
>TRBV6-1|TRBD1
CASSEQGAVGNTIYF
>TRBV7-6|TRBD2
CASSLGPAGVYGDTQYF
>TRBV10-2|-
CASAPDRQETQYF
>TRBV5-1|TRBD2
CASSPGLAGEETQYF
>TRBV6-5|-
CASSYLIRTQAYEQYF
>TRBV20-1|TRBD1
CSASSPDRGEQPQHF
>TRBV2|-
CASRGQTYEQYF
>TRBV18|TRBD1
CASSSGTGHYEQYF
>TRBV6-4|-
CASSPGWAAYGYTF
>TRBV18|-
CASSPRRKTAAGNQPQHF
>TRBV29-1|TRBD1
CSVVRTGAYEQYF
>TRBV9|-
CASSVAGDSNQPQHF
>TRBV5-1|TRBD1
CASSTSGTGGDEQYF
>TRBV5-1|-
CASRARIETDTQYF
>TRBV6-5|-
CASSSGVEGTQYF
>TRBV15|TRBD1
CATSARTGGNEQFF
>TRBV4-1|-
CASSPTALQGNTEAFF
>TRBV2|TRBD1
CASRMGQINNYGYTF
>TRBV5-1|-
CASSQQGGSNTEAFF
>TRBV4-2|-
CASTLGRVTNYGYTF
>TRBV18|-
CASSRQNTEAFF